This T cell receptor (beta chain) was captured in a study of shared clonotypes between healthy human individuals. The CDR3 runs 16 residues. Trimming cost V 5 bases and J 0 bases; bases outside gene matches: 7. Per germline, CDR1 MNHEY and CDR2 SMNVEV (reference sequence). Selected positively for CCR7 and CD45RO-negative, naive CD8 cells excluded terminally differentiated effector memory CD45RA+ cells. Remarks on this clone: Its antigen is unknown.

Study findings and constraints: Among the subsets, naive ones generally showed larger estimated richness than memory ones. Collection of samples was limited to blood; tissue repertoires likely differ. Naive CD4 clonotypes overlapped across several donors at about 5.3%.

A deep-level run was used for the assay. Measured with immunoSEQ multiplex PCR; TCRdb has only the in-frame clones, and not every one. The data show about 2,200,000 clones, 85% to 95% seen once. The sequencing sample was made of naive CD8+ T cells from PBMCs. The rearrangement uses TRBV27 and TRBJ2-3; 8 bases align to TRBD2. This receptor was taken from a man aged 18 to 30 in good health. Some clones in this sample may be carry-over from other donors' samples. The CDR3 DNA reads TGTGCCAGCAGTCTCACTAGCGGCACTAGCACAGATACGCAGTATTTT. It specifies CASSLTSGTSTDTQYF.